These 26 T cell receptor beta chains were sequenced from one sample in a study of Ad26.COV2.S vaccination and SARS-CoV-2 variants. TCRdb's copy holds only in-frame clones and misses some; the assay was immunoSEQ multiplex PCR. The data contain fewer than 900,000 clones, roughly 90% of them singletons. Regarding treatment: about 20 received Ad26.COV2.S at low or high dose, single or two shots; a few received placebo; per-sample allocation not given. The investigators took samples on day 63 after the first vaccine or placebo injection. The material was peripheral blood, obtained in a trial of Ad26.COV2.S vaccine versus placebo. These receptors were obtained from a person between 18 and 60 years old who received the Ad26.COV2.S COVID-19 vaccine or a placebo.

A word on this clone: A much larger clone sits a single nucleotide away, making a read error possible. The V and J genes are TRBV14 and TRBJ1-2; a weak D match, TRBD1 (5 bases). Germline lookup yields CDR1 SGHDN and CDR2 FVKESK. V shed 1 base and J shed 2 bases, with 5 bases lying between them. CDR3 length: 13 residues. CDR3 coding DNA: TGTGCCAGCAGCCAAGGACAGAACTATGGCTACACCTTC. Its translation: CASSQGQNYGYTF.

The chain carries TRBV6-4 and TRBJ1-5; no reliable D call. CDR3 size: 13 residues. Germline V CDR1 and CDR2: MRHNA, SNTAGT. The V and J ends lost 6 bases and 3 bases respectively, with 9 bases between them. CDR3: CASSRELNQPQHF. The CDR3 DNA is TGTGCCAGCAGCCGGGAGCTCAATCAGCCCCAGCATTTT.

J is TRBJ2-1 and V is TRBV25-1; 9 nucleotides agree with TRBD2. Germline V gene data show CDR1 as MGHDK and CDR2 as SYGVNS. Trimming removed 0 bases from V and 6 bases from J; junction bases left unmatched: 3. This CDR3 is built from 15 residues. CDR3 coding DNA: TGTGCCAGCAGTGAATACTGGCGGGAGGGCAATGAGCAGTTCTTC. It specifies CASSEYWREGNEQFF.

This clone appeared a single time. This chain links TRBV7-3 with TRBJ1-5; D is possibly TRBD1 (5 bases). The CDR3 has 13 amino acids. The germline V gene encodes CDR1 SGHTA and CDR2 FQGTGA. V was trimmed by 1 base and J by 7 bases, leaving 8 bases between them. The CDR3 is CASSLIPGQPQHF. In DNA form, the CDR3 reads TGTGCCAGCAGCTTAATTCCAGGGCAGCCCCAGCATTTT.

Concerning this clone: Other DNA sequences in this specimen translate into the identical CDR3. DNA of the CDR3: TGTGCCAGCAGCTTAAGGAGGAACACTGAAGCTTTCTTT. This gives the protein CASSLRRNTEAFF. The V and J genes are TRBV7-3 and TRBJ1-1, with unresolved D. This CDR3 spans 13 amino acids. Germline lookup yields CDR1 SGHTA and CDR2 FQGTGA. Trimming pared 1 base from V and 1 base from J, leaving 4 bases between.

The V gene is TRBV3-1 (or the pseudogene TRBV3-2), the J gene TRBJ1-6, with D hard to call. This CDR3 has 14 residues. CDR1 is LGHDT and CDR2 is YNNKEL in the germline V gene (reference sequence). Trimming removed 5 bases from V and 6 bases from J, with 11 bases in between. Written as DNA, the CDR3 is TGTGCCAGCAGCGCACGGGATAGTAATTCACCCCTCCACTTT. It specifies CASSARDSNSPLHF.

The chain uses TRBV11-3 and TRBJ2-1, with D possibly TRBD1 on 6 matching bases. Per germline, CDR1 SGHNT and CDR2 YENEEA. CDR3 length equals 14 residues. V lost 2 bases to trimming and J lost 7 bases, with 12 bases between them. The CDR3 DNA sequence: TGTGCCAGCAGCTTATCCCACAGGGAAAATGAGCAGTTCTTC. Protein: CASSLSHRENEQFF.

This clone is a singleton in its sample. The V gene is TRBV7-2, the J gene TRBJ1-5, with D perhaps TRBD1 (5 bases). Germline assignment: CDR1 SGHTA and CDR2 FQGNSA. The CDR3 length is 13 residues. Trimming shortened V by 8 bases and J by 4 bases, and 12 bases separated the two germline ends. CDR3 residues: CASGDVGNQPQHF. CDR3 DNA sequence: TGTGCCAGCGGGGACGTTGGAAATCAGCCCCAGCATTTT.

Concerning this clone itself: Distinct nucleotide sequences in the sample also encode this CDR3. The rearrangement uses TRBV29-1 and TRBJ1-1, with D tentatively TRBD1 (6 bases). Germline loops: CDR1 SQVTM, CDR2 ANQGSEA. Trimming shortened V by 4 bases and J by 5 bases, and 8 bases separated the two germline ends. This CDR3 comprises 11 residues. This chain's CDR3 is CSVGRGTEAFF. The DNA of the CDR3 is TGCAGCGTTGGAAGGGGGACTGAAGCTTTCTTT.

The chain links TRBV5-1 to TRBJ2-7; D unclear. The CDR3 is 13 amino acids. Trimming took 3 bases from V and 9 from J, leaving 16 bases between them. Per germline, CDR1 SGHRS and CDR2 YFSETQ. The CDR3 DNA reads as TGCGCCAGCAGCTCTGCGGTATTTACGCGGCAGTACTTC. It translates to CASSSAVFTRQYF.

The chain has TRBV7-2 and TRBJ2-7; D remains ambiguous. Germline assignment: CDR1 SGHTA and CDR2 FQGNSA. V lost 7 bases, J lost 4 bases, and 14 bases lay in between. This CDR3 contains 13 residues. CDR3 sequence (DNA): TGTGCCAGCACCCAGGTCTCAACTTACGAGCAGTACTTC. It encodes CASTQVSTYEQYF.

The CDR3 DNA is TGTGCCAGCAGCCATACTAGCGGGGCGTACCAAGAGACCCAGTACTTC. As protein: CASSHTSGAYQETQYF. The chain uses TRBV3-1 (or the pseudogene TRBV3-2) and TRBJ2-5, with 10 bases lining up with TRBD2. The CDR3 covers 16 residues. Per germline, CDR1 LGHDT and CDR2 YNNKEL (reference sequence). V lost 3 bases, J lost 0 bases, and 4 bases stayed unmatched.

V and J are TRBV15 and TRBJ2-1; D possibly corresponds to TRBD1 (5 bases). The CDR3 has 14 residues. Trimming stripped 5 bases from V and 1 base from J, with 9 bases between. Germline-derived CDR1 and CDR2 are LNHNV and YYDKDF (reference sequence). The CDR3 is CATSVQGSYNEQFF. CDR3 DNA: TGTGCCACCAGCGTGCAGGGTTCCTACAATGAGCAGTTCTTC.

The V gene is TRBV6-2 or TRBV6-3, the J gene TRBJ2-1; D uncertain. The ends were cut back, 2 bases at V and 6 bases at J, with 8 bases in the middle. The CDR3 has 13 amino acids. In germline, CDR1 is MNHEY, CDR2 SVGEGT. The CDR3 sequence: CASSYPSPNEQFF. DNA for the CDR3: TGTGCCAGCAGTTACCCCTCCCCCAATGAGCAGTTCTTC.

The chain carries TRBV12-3 or TRBV12-4 and TRBJ2-1, with D unresolved. Trimming took off 6 bases at V and 0 bases at J, with 6 bases between the two ends. This CDR3 contains 13 residues. CDR3 amino acids: CASSRGSYNEQFF. In nucleotides, the CDR3 is TGTGCCAGCAGCCGAGGCTCCTACAATGAGCAGTTCTTC.

Comments on this clone: One junction end does not reproduce the germline sequence, and a read error may be involved. The chain carries TRBV12-3 or TRBV12-4 and TRBJ2-3; a weak D match, TRBD1 (5 bases). CDR3 length: 12 residues. The DNA for the CDR3 is TGTGCCAGCAGCCGCGACAGTCCCCCCTTGGATTTT. This gives the protein CASSRDSPPLDF.

The chain's CDR3 is CASSTRVPNEQFF. CDR3 in DNA: TGTGCCAGTAGTACCAGGGTTCCCAATGAGCAGTTCTTC. The chain links TRBV19 to TRBJ2-1; TRBD1 is a possible D gene (5 bases). Germline V CDR1 and CDR2: LNHDA, SQIVND (reference sequence). This CDR3 comprises 13 residues. Trimming left V 4 bases short and J 6 bases short, with 10 bases between.

This clone was counted once. The V call is TRBV3-1 (or the pseudogene TRBV3-2), the J call TRBJ2-5, with 10 bases fitting TRBD2. The V gene's germline CDR1 is LGHDT and CDR2 YNNKEL (reference sequence). The CDR3 loop spans 15 amino acids. J gave up 4 bases and V 3 bases, and 5 bases lay outside the gene matches. This chain's CDR3 is CASSQRSGGPETQYF. The CDR3 coding sequence is TGTGCCAGCAGCCAGCGTAGCGGGGGGCCAGAGACCCAGTACTTC.

The chain links TRBV9 to TRBJ1-2, with D unresolved. Germline values: CDR1 SGDLS, CDR2 YYNGEE. With 0 bases removed from V and 4 bases from J, the gap between germline ends came to 7 bases. The CDR3 length is 13 residues. The CDR3 loop reads CASSVGQFYGYTF. CDR3 DNA: TGTGCCAGCAGCGTAGGGCAGTTCTATGGCTACACCTTC.

The V gene is TRBV12-3 or TRBV12-4, the J gene TRBJ2-1; 10 bases map to TRBD1. V was pared by 5 bases and J by 10 bases, with 5 bases of the junction left unmatched. The CDR3 is made up of 13 amino acids. The CDR3 region has the DNA TGTGCCAGCAGTCGGGACAGGGGCGGCGAGCAGTTCTTC. Translation gives CASSRDRGGEQFF.

J is TRBJ2-1 and V is TRBV7-2; D is undetermined. CDR3 length: 14 amino acids. The V end was cut by 1 base, the J end by 3 bases, with 7 bases between. Per germline, CDR1 SGHTA and CDR2 FQGNSA. This chain's CDR3 is CASSLVGLYNEQFF. The DNA for the CDR3 is TGTGCCAGCAGCTTAGTAGGCCTCTACAATGAGCAGTTCTTC. Together with reference TRBV7-2 and TRBJ2-1, the CDR3 gives the full variable domain: GAGVSQSPSNKVTEKGKDVELRCDPISGHTALYWYRQSLGQGLEFLIYFQGNSAPDKSGLPSDRFSAERTGGSVSTLTIQRTQQEDSAVYLCASSLVGLYNEQFFGPGTRLTVL.

CDR3 bases: TGTGCCAGCAGCTTTTGGGGAATTAGCAATGAGCAGTTCTTC. It translates to CASSFWGISNEQFF. The chain carries TRBV5-5 and TRBJ2-1; D gene ambiguous. CDR1 is SGHKS and CDR2 is YYEKEE in the germline V gene (reference sequence). Trimming shortened V by 2 bases and J by 6 bases, and 12 bases separated the two germline ends. This CDR3 is 14 amino acids long.

This rearrangement joins TRBV29-1 to TRBJ1-1, with TRBD1 matching over 10 bases. Germline-derived CDR1 and CDR2 are SQVTM and ANQGSEA. This CDR3 spans 13 amino acids. Germline trimming cut 6 bases from V and 4 bases from J; bases unmatched to any gene: 5. In nucleotides, the CDR3 is TGCAGCGTCTGGGACAGGGGTGGCACTGAAGCTTTCTTT. Protein: CSVWDRGGTEAFF. Full variable domain (rest looked up from reference TRBV29-1 and TRBJ1-1): SAVISQKPSRDICQRGTSLTIQCQVDSQVTMMFWYRQQPGQSLTLIATANQGSEATYESGFVIDKFPISRPNLTFSTLTVSNMSPEDSSIYLCSVWDRGGTEAFFGQGTRLTVV.

In regard to this clone: The junction differs from germline at one of its ends, possibly a read error. The chain joins TRBV5-1 to TRBJ2-2, with D uncertain. This CDR3 has 13 amino acids. Per the germline V gene, CDR1 is SGHRS and CDR2 is YFSETQ. The CDR3 nucleotides are TGCGCCAGCAGCTTGGGGAACGCCGGGGAGCTGTTTTTT. It codes for CASSLGNAGELFF.

The chain combines TRBV21-1 with TRBJ2-3; the table assigns TRBD2, which was not confirmed against the DNA. TRBV21-1 represents a pseudogene. CDR3 size: 17 residues. The CDR3 spells CASSTQGTSGVEDTQYF. CDR3 nucleotide sequence: TGTGCCAGCAGCACCCAAGGGACTAGCGGGGTGGAAGATACGCAGTATTTT.

The CDR3 spells CATSDFTGGVETQYF. CDR3 nucleotides: TGTGCCACCAGTGATTTTACAGGGGGCGTGGAGACCCAGTACTTC. This rearrangement joins TRBV24-1 to TRBJ2-5; the match to TRBD1 covers 9 bases. Germline V lookup: CDR1 KGHDR, CDR2 SFDVKD. J gave up 5 bases and V 1 base, and 4 bases lay outside the gene matches. There are 15 residues in the CDR3.